Listed below are T cell receptor beta chains from one sample, sequenced in a study of T cell repertoires and HLA-DP antigens. Their cognate antigens are unknown. Method: immunoSEQ multiplex PCR; TCRdb's copy keeps in-frame clones and lacks some. This table holds approximately 110,000 clones, roughly 92% found once. The specimen was CD4+ T cells from PBMCs. The source is a woman under 30 in good health and CMV-seronegative. Both conserved end residues are part of each CDR3. D genes are given only for firm matches. The size entry is marked missing in some rows and otherwise reads once, few, many or a size class.

TRBV28	-	TRBJ2-1	-	CASSLSGARYNEQFF	TGTGCCAGCAGTTTATCGGGGGCTCGCTACAATGAGCAGTTCTTC
TRBV6-5	-	TRBJ1-1	TRBD1	CASRGQGFLTEAFF	TGTGCCAGCCGGGGACAGGGCTTTCTCACTGAAGCTTTCTTT
TRBV9	once	TRBJ2-3	TRBD2	CASSVGTSGGPGRDTQYF	TGTGCCAGCAGCGTAGGGACTAGCGGGGGGCCGGGGCGAGATACGCAGTATTTT
TRBV20-1	-	TRBJ1-1	-	CSADKNTEAFF	TGCAGTGCGGACAAGAACACTGAAGCTTTCTTT
TRBV27	-	TRBJ2-7	-	CASSPPGHNYEQYF	TGTGCCAGCAGTCCCCCTGGACATAACTACGAGCAGTACTTC
TRBV9	-	TRBJ1-3	-	CASAQGSGNTIYF	TGTGCCAGCGCACAGGGCTCTGGAAACACCATATATTTT
TRBV7-2	-	TRBJ1-2	TRBD1	CASSLAALGDRAYGYTF	TGTGCCAGCAGCTTAGCGGCGCTGGGGGACAGGGCCTATGGCTACACCTTC
TRBV29-1	-	TRBJ2-3	-	CSVRRASTDTQYF	TGCAGCGTTCGCAGGGCGAGCACAGATACGCAGTATTTT
TRBV5-6	-	TRBJ1-3	-	CASSLDTGASSGNTIYF	TGTGCCAGCAGCTTGGATACCGGAGCGAGCTCTGGAAACACCATATATTTT
TRBV10-3	-	TRBJ2-1	-	CAISERWGGSNEQFF	TGTGCCATCAGTGAGAGGTGGGGGGGCTCGAATGAGCAGTTCTTC
TRBV6-6	-	TRBJ1-2	-	CASSHQGPSYGYTF	TGTGCCAGCAGTCACCAGGGCCCTAGCTATGGCTACACCTTC
TRBV7-2	-	TRBJ1-2	TRBD1	CASSLGTGGDYGYTF	TGTGCCAGCAGCTTAGGGACAGGGGGCGACTATGGCTACACCTTC
TRBV27	-	TRBJ2-3	TRBD1	CASRTLRVAGGNTDTQYF	TGTGCCAGCAGAACTCTCCGGGTTGCAGGGGGCAACACAGATACGCAGTATTTT
TRBV5-1	-	TRBJ1-5	-	CASSLEGTASNQPQHF	TGCGCCAGCAGCTTGGAAGGTACCGCTAGCAATCAGCCCCAGCATTTT
TRBV27	-	TRBJ2-3	-	CASSSLGSTQYF	TGTGCCAGCAGTTCCCTAGGTAGTACGCAGTATTTT
TRBV7-9	-	TRBJ2-5	-	CASTSAGAETQYF	TGTGCCAGCACCTCCGCGGGGGCAGAGACCCAGTACTTC
TRBV7-8	-	TRBJ2-3	-	CASSNDRLPMTDTQYF	TGTGCCAGCAGCAATGACAGGCTTCCCATGACGGATACGCAGTATTTT
TRBV2	-	TRBJ2-5	-	CASMKDLRTQYF	TGTGCCAGCATGAAGGATTTGCGGACCCAGTACTTC